These 11 T cell receptor beta chains share one sample of origin, sequenced in a study of shared clonotypes between healthy human individuals. Method: immunoSEQ multiplex PCR; TCRdb's copy keeps in-frame clones and lacks some. Of roughly 2.6 million clones listed, around 90% are singletons. The sequencing sample was made of naive CD4+ T cells sorted from blood. Subset specified: CD45RA+ positively selected. Receptors originate from a man aged 18-30 years in good health.

The gene calls are TRBV7-2 and TRBJ1-6, with 9 bases lining up with TRBD1. Germline V gene data show CDR1 as SGHTA and CDR2 as FQGNSA. The J segment lost 7 bases and the V segment lost 6 bases, leaving 4 bases of the junction unmatched. The CDR3 totals 14 residues. The CDR3 bases are TGTGCCAGCAGGGATACAGGGGGCAATTCACCCCTCCACTTT. Translated, it gives CASRDTGGNSPLHF.

The J gene is TRBJ1-4, the V gene TRBV28, with 9 bases fitting TRBD1. Losses at the gene ends were 3 bases for V and 7 bases for J; bases not matched to a gene: 12. Per the germline V gene, CDR1 is MDHEN and CDR2 is SYDVKM. This CDR3 spans 17 amino acids. For the CDR3, the DNA is TGTGCCAGCAGTTTGCTATGGACAGGGGAGATTAGTGAAAAACTGTTTTTT. Residues: CASSLLWTGEISEKLFF. The full variable domain, with the rest looked up from reference TRBV28 and TRBJ1-4, is DVKVTQSSRYLVKRTGEKVFLECVQDMDHENMFWYRQDPGLGLRLIYFSYDVKMKEKGDIPEGYSVSREKKERFSLILESASTNQTSMYLCASSLLWTGEISEKLFFGSGTQLSVL.

The chain recombines TRBV27 with TRBJ2-6, with a weak D call TRBD1 (5 bases). CDR3 length equals 17 residues. With 2 bases removed from V and 3 bases from J, the gap between germline ends came to 14 bases. Germline assignment: CDR1 MNHEY and CDR2 SMNVEV (reference sequence). CDR3 amino acids: CASSLLAGLGGANVLTF. The DNA for the CDR3 is TGTGCCAGCAGTTTACTGGCAGGGCTAGGTGGGGCCAACGTCCTGACTTTC.

The chain carries TRBV7-9 and TRBJ1-4; D remains ambiguous. Germline-derived CDR1 and CDR2 are SEHNR and FQNEAQ (reference sequence). V gave up 4 bases and J gave up 5 bases, with 11 bases separating them. This CDR3 has 14 amino acids. CDR3 sequence: CASSSRWENEKLFF. The CDR3 DNA reads TGTGCCAGCAGCTCCCGATGGGAAAATGAAAAACTGTTTTTT.

The chain links TRBV5-1 to TRBJ1-1; D is ambiguous. The CDR3 spans 14 residues. From germline, CDR1 is SGHRS and CDR2 YFSETQ. Trimming removed 4 bases from V and 2 bases from J, with 12 bases in between. The CDR3 sequence is CASSSGILNTEAFF. CDR3 coding DNA: TGCGCCAGCAGCAGCGGGATCTTAAACACTGAAGCTTTCTTT.

The rearrangement links TRBV5-1 to TRBJ2-7, with D uncertain. Trimming cost V 4 bases and J 0 bases, with 14 bases left between them. The CDR3 contains 15 residues. Looked up from germline, CDR1 is SGHRS and CDR2 is YFSETQ. The CDR3: CASSPPGSASYEQYF. CDR3 DNA: TGCGCCAGCAGCCCCCCTGGGTCGGCCTCCTACGAGCAGTACTTC.

The V gene is TRBV2, the J gene TRBJ1-4; TRBD1 matches at 7 bases. V was clipped by 5 bases and J by 5 bases; unmatched bases: 8. The CDR3 runs to 15 residues. Germline V gene sequence: CDR1 SNHLY, CDR2 FYNNEI. The CDR3: CASSPNRGRNEKLFF. CDR3 nucleotide sequence: TGTGCCAGCAGTCCAAACAGGGGTCGGAATGAAAAACTGTTTTTT.

The rearrangement links TRBV6-5 to TRBJ1-4, with 7 bases that match TRBD1. This CDR3 comprises 14 residues. The V segment lost 5 bases and the J segment 10 bases; nucleotides outside the gene matches: 10. Germline CDR1 MNHEY, CDR2 SVGAGI. CDR3 nucleotide sequence: TGTGCCAGCAGTGACACCTCAGGGGGGGGAAAACTGTTTTTT. Protein sequence: CASSDTSGGGKLFF.

The chain uses TRBV5-6 and TRBJ1-6; no clear D gene. Germline loops: CDR1 SGHDT, CDR2 YYEEEE. This CDR3 is 13 amino acids long. Trimming removed 2 bases from V and 8 bases from J, with 8 bases in between. CDR3 sequence (DNA): TGTGCCAGCAGCTTTGAAAGGGATTCACCCCTCCACTTT. This codes for CASSFERDSPLHF.

The V gene is TRBV9, the J gene TRBJ1-1; D remains ambiguous. The CDR3 extends over 15 amino acids. Germline V lookup: CDR1 SGDLS, CDR2 YYNGEE. Between the trimmed V and J ends, which lost 4 bases and 3 bases, there was a span of 16 bases. The CDR3, as DNA: TGTGCCAGCAGCCCGGGGTCGTTCGGTTACACTGAAGCTTTCTTT. Its protein product is CASSPGSFGYTEAFF.

The chain carries TRBV19 and TRBJ1-5, with 10 nucleotides matching TRBD1. V lost 8 bases to trimming and J lost 7 bases; unmatched junction nucleotides: 11. The germline V gene has CDR1 LNHDA and CDR2 SQIVND (reference sequence). The CDR3 runs to 15 residues. The CDR3 DNA reads TGTGCCAGTTCCTTCGGGACAGGGGTAACGCAGCCCCAGCATTTT. Its translation is CASSFGTGVTQPQHF.